The rows below give T cell receptor beta chains drawn from one sample of a study of vaccination and CD4 T cells after COVID-19. TCRdb used MiXCR to reprocess the PCR reads, holding one entry per CDR3 protein. Seen here are about 10,000 distinct CDR3 sequences, less than 50% observed once, and the top ten hold around 8%. These receptors have no identified antigens. Sequenced material: CD4+ T cells from blood, cultured in vitro. Receptor source: a human donor who had recovered from COVID-19. Both conserved end residues are part of each CDR3. A D gene is named only where the DNA matches it firmly. The size of a clone is reported for some rows only, either as once, few or many, or as a class for expanded clones.

d_call: NA; j_call: TRBJ1-1; clone_size: NA; v_call: TRBV19; cdr3_aa: CASSSGGDLTEAFF; cdr3_nt: TGTGCCAGTAGTTCGGGGGGTGATCTCACTGAAGCTTTCTTT
d_call: NA; j_call: TRBJ1-1; clone_size: few; v_call: TRBV30; cdr3_aa: CAWSVLGGGTEAFF; cdr3_nt: TGTGCCTGGAGTGTGTTGGGCGGGGGGACTGAAGCTTTCTTT
d_call: TRBD2; j_call: TRBJ2-6; clone_size: NA; v_call: TRBV7-2; cdr3_aa: CASSRGGGRELSGANVLTF; cdr3_nt: TGTGCCAGCAGCCGAGGCGGGGGTCGGGAATTGTCTGGGGCCAACGTCCTGACTTTC
d_call: NA; j_call: TRBJ1-1; clone_size: NA; v_call: TRBV12-3/TRBV12-4; cdr3_aa: CASSRARGTEAFF; cdr3_nt: TGTGCCAGCAGCAGGGCGAGGGGCACTGAAGCTTTCTTT
d_call: NA; j_call: TRBJ1-2; clone_size: NA; v_call: TRBV6-1; cdr3_aa: CASSEAWRGANYGYTF; cdr3_nt: TGTGCCAGCAGTGAAGCCTGGCGCGGAGCGAACTATGGCTACACCTTC
d_call: NA; j_call: TRBJ2-3; clone_size: NA; v_call: TRBV27; cdr3_aa: CASSFRDLNTDTQYF; cdr3_nt: TGTGCCAGCAGTTTCCGGGACCTGAACACAGATACGCAGTATTTT
d_call: NA; j_call: TRBJ2-3; clone_size: NA; v_call: TRBV20-1; cdr3_aa: CSAKGGADTQYF; cdr3_nt: TGCAGTGCGAAAGGGGGGGCAGATACGCAGTATTTT
d_call: NA; j_call: TRBJ2-5; clone_size: NA; v_call: TRBV5-4; cdr3_aa: CASSFKRGTQYF; cdr3_nt: TGTGCCAGCAGCTTTAAAAGAGGGACCCAGTACTTC
d_call: NA; j_call: TRBJ1-2; clone_size: NA; v_call: TRBV12-3/TRBV12-4; cdr3_aa: CASSAISGLPYGYTF; cdr3_nt: TGTGCCAGCAGTGCAATTTCGGGGCTACCCTATGGCTACACCTTC
d_call: TRBD1; j_call: TRBJ1-5; clone_size: NA; v_call: TRBV28; cdr3_aa: CASRRGTGRNQPQHF; cdr3_nt: TGTGCCAGCAGGAGAGGGACAGGGAGGAATCAGCCCCAGCATTTT
d_call: NA; j_call: TRBJ1-5; clone_size: NA; v_call: TRBV24-1; cdr3_aa: CATSDLGGNQPQHF; cdr3_nt: TGTGCCACCAGTGACCTTGGTGGCAATCAGCCCCAGCATTTT
d_call: TRBD1; j_call: TRBJ1-6; clone_size: NA; v_call: TRBV6-1; cdr3_aa: CASRGQGLGALHF; cdr3_nt: TGTGCCAGCAGGGGACAGGGATTGGGGGCCCTCCACTTT
d_call: TRBD1; j_call: TRBJ1-2; clone_size: large; v_call: TRBV20-1; cdr3_aa: CSASIQGADYGYTF; cdr3_nt: TGCAGTGCTAGTATTCAGGGGGCGGACTATGGCTACACCTTC
d_call: TRBD2; j_call: TRBJ2-5; clone_size: once; v_call: TRBV20-1; cdr3_aa: CSAATSGGALETQYF; cdr3_nt: TGCAGTGCCGCGACTAGCGGGGGGGCCCTGGAGACCCAGTACTTC
d_call: NA; j_call: TRBJ2-7; clone_size: NA; v_call: TRBV5-1; cdr3_aa: CASSLETILYEQYF; cdr3_nt: TGCGCCAGCAGCTTGGAGACAATCCTCTACGAGCAGTACTTC
d_call: NA; j_call: TRBJ1-6; clone_size: few; v_call: TRBV29-1; cdr3_aa: CSVETGRDSPLHF; cdr3_nt: TGCAGCGTGGAAACAGGGCGAGATTCACCCCTCCACTTT
d_call: TRBD1; j_call: TRBJ1-1; clone_size: NA; v_call: TRBV29-1; cdr3_aa: CSVDRGENTEAFF; cdr3_nt: TGCAGCGTGGACAGGGGGGAGAACACTGAAGCTTTCTTT
d_call: NA; j_call: TRBJ1-5; clone_size: NA; v_call: TRBV6-2/TRBV6-3; cdr3_aa: CASSYSSGLSGGYSNQPQHF; cdr3_nt: TGTGCCAGCAGTTACTCTTCCGGACTTTCGGGGGGGTATAGCAATCAGCCCCAGCATTTT
d_call: TRBD1; j_call: TRBJ1-2; clone_size: NA; v_call: TRBV19; cdr3_aa: CASSIDNRGAGGYTF; cdr3_nt: TGTGCCAGTAGTATAGATAACAGGGGGGCAGGAGGCTACACCTTC
d_call: NA; j_call: TRBJ1-1; clone_size: NA; v_call: TRBV24-1; cdr3_aa: CATSDGQYTEAFF; cdr3_nt: TGTGCCACCAGTGACGGACAGTACACTGAAGCTTTCTTT
d_call: TRBD1; j_call: TRBJ2-3; clone_size: NA; v_call: TRBV4-1; cdr3_aa: CASRNKQGPDTQYF; cdr3_nt: TGCGCCAGCAGGAATAAACAGGGGCCCGATACGCAGTATTTT
d_call: NA; j_call: TRBJ1-2; clone_size: NA; v_call: TRBV10-3; cdr3_aa: CAISESWTASYGYTF; cdr3_nt: TGTGCCATCAGTGAGTCCTGGACAGCGTCCTATGGCTACACCTTC
d_call: NA; j_call: TRBJ1-2; clone_size: NA; v_call: TRBV28; cdr3_aa: CAITATPLYGYTF; cdr3_nt: TGTGCCATAACAGCTACTCCTTTGTATGGCTACACCTTC
d_call: NA; j_call: TRBJ1-1; clone_size: NA; v_call: TRBV19; cdr3_aa: CASMYRNTEAFF; cdr3_nt: TGTGCCAGTATGTATAGGAACACTGAAGCTTTCTTT
d_call: NA; j_call: TRBJ2-3; clone_size: NA; v_call: TRBV10-3; cdr3_aa: CAIGGAGDTQYF; cdr3_nt: TGTGCCATCGGAGGGGCGGGGGATACGCAGTATTTT
d_call: NA; j_call: TRBJ1-1; clone_size: NA; v_call: TRBV18; cdr3_aa: CASSPAGANTEAFF; cdr3_nt: TGTGCCAGCTCACCCGCTGGGGCGAACACTGAAGCTTTCTTT
d_call: NA; j_call: TRBJ1-1; clone_size: NA; v_call: TRBV12-3/TRBV12-4; cdr3_aa: CASSFPPRAEAFF; cdr3_nt: TGTGCCAGCAGTTTCCCCCCCCGTGCTGAAGCTTTCTTT
d_call: NA; j_call: TRBJ1-5; clone_size: NA; v_call: TRBV12-3/TRBV12-4; cdr3_aa: CASSFMGRNQPQHF; cdr3_nt: TGTGCCAGCAGTTTTATGGGGCGGAATCAGCCCCAGCATTTT
d_call: NA; j_call: TRBJ2-1; clone_size: NA; v_call: TRBV5-1; cdr3_aa: CASSQGGTYNEQFF; cdr3_nt: TGCGCCAGCAGTCAAGGGGGTACCTACAATGAGCAGTTCTTC
d_call: TRBD1; j_call: TRBJ2-1; clone_size: NA; v_call: TRBV2; cdr3_aa: CASSAATGYGNEQFF; cdr3_nt: TGTGCCAGCAGTGCAGCGACAGGGTATGGCAATGAGCAGTTCTTC
d_call: TRBD2; j_call: TRBJ2-1; clone_size: NA; v_call: TRBV24-1; cdr3_aa: CATSLAGGDNEQFF; cdr3_nt: TGTGCCACCTCACTAGCGGGGGGGGACAATGAGCAGTTCTTC
d_call: TRBD1; j_call: TRBJ2-2; clone_size: medium-sized; v_call: TRBV29-1; cdr3_aa: CSVSGGGTGELFF; cdr3_nt: TGCAGCGTTTCAGGGGGCGGCACCGGGGAGCTGTTTTTT
d_call: TRBD2; j_call: TRBJ2-5; clone_size: few; v_call: TRBV6-1; cdr3_aa: CASRRTSGGETQYF; cdr3_nt: TGTGCCAGCAGACGAACTAGCGGGGGAGAGACCCAGTACTTC
d_call: NA; j_call: TRBJ1-2; clone_size: NA; v_call: TRBV30; cdr3_aa: CAWSVRRAGLGTRYGYTF; cdr3_nt: TGTGCCTGGAGTGTACGGCGCGCAGGTCTCGGGACAAGATATGGCTACACCTTC
d_call: NA; j_call: TRBJ2-7; clone_size: NA; v_call: TRBV19; cdr3_aa: CASSLRDGPYEQYF; cdr3_nt: TGTGCCAGTAGCCTACGGGACGGACCCTACGAGCAGTACTTC
d_call: NA; j_call: TRBJ2-7; clone_size: NA; v_call: TRBV2; cdr3_aa: CASNLGRRAYEQYF; cdr3_nt: TGTGCCAGCAATTTGGGACGTCGGGCCTACGAGCAGTACTTC
d_call: NA; j_call: TRBJ1-1; clone_size: NA; v_call: TRBV2; cdr3_aa: CASSLPGGKNTEAFF; cdr3_nt: TGTGCCAGCAGCCTCCCGGGGGGTAAGAACACTGAAGCTTTCTTT
d_call: TRBD2; j_call: TRBJ2-7; clone_size: NA; v_call: TRBV19; cdr3_aa: CASSIGHLAGVSSFSYEQYF; cdr3_nt: TGTGCCAGTAGTATAGGACACCTTGCGGGAGTATCGAGTTTCTCCTACGAGCAGTACTTC
d_call: NA; j_call: TRBJ2-3; clone_size: NA; v_call: TRBV9; cdr3_aa: CASSARQVSTDTQYF; cdr3_nt: TGTGCCAGCAGCGCGAGACAGGTTAGCACAGATACGCAGTATTTT
d_call: TRBD1; j_call: TRBJ2-3; clone_size: NA; v_call: TRBV7-2; cdr3_aa: CASSARQGVTDTQYF; cdr3_nt: TGTGCCAGCAGCGCCCGACAGGGGGTCACAGATACGCAGTATTTT
d_call: NA; j_call: TRBJ2-5; clone_size: NA; v_call: TRBV30; cdr3_aa: CAWEQGLQETQYF; cdr3_nt: TGTGCCTGGGAACAGGGCCTCCAAGAGACCCAGTACTTC
d_call: NA; j_call: TRBJ1-1; clone_size: NA; v_call: TRBV6-2/TRBV6-3; cdr3_aa: CALLLNTEAFF; cdr3_nt: TGTGCCCTGTTATTGAACACTGAAGCTTTCTTT
d_call: NA; j_call: TRBJ2-5; clone_size: few; v_call: TRBV11-2; cdr3_aa: CASSLTVPETQYF; cdr3_nt: TGTGCCAGCAGCTTAACAGTCCCAGAGACCCAGTACTTC
d_call: NA; j_call: TRBJ1-1; clone_size: few; v_call: TRBV29-1; cdr3_aa: CSVRRAAEAFF; cdr3_nt: TGCAGCGTGAGACGGGCAGCCGAAGCTTTCTTT
d_call: TRBD1; j_call: TRBJ1-4; clone_size: NA; v_call: TRBV20-1; cdr3_aa: CSAIGQGLGTLIESF; cdr3_nt: TGCAGTGCCATCGGACAGGGTCTGGGGACCCTCATTGAATCTTTT
d_call: TRBD1; j_call: TRBJ1-6; clone_size: NA; v_call: TRBV2; cdr3_aa: CASNRGTGPSPLHF; cdr3_nt: TGTGCCAGCAATCGGGGGACAGGGCCCTCACCCCTCCACTTT
d_call: TRBD2; j_call: TRBJ2-1; clone_size: NA; v_call: TRBV19; cdr3_aa: CASRPGTSGYNEQFF; cdr3_nt: TGTGCCAGTAGACCCGGGACTAGCGGTTACAATGAGCAGTTCTTC
d_call: NA; j_call: TRBJ2-1; clone_size: NA; v_call: TRBV20-1; cdr3_aa: CSAQPQVAYNEQFF; cdr3_nt: TGCAGTGCCCAACCCCAGGTGGCCTACAATGAGCAGTTCTTC
d_call: TRBD1; j_call: TRBJ1-2; clone_size: few; v_call: TRBV27; cdr3_aa: CASTEAGTGFDGYTF; cdr3_nt: TGTGCCAGCACAGAAGCCGGGACAGGGTTCGATGGCTACACCTTC